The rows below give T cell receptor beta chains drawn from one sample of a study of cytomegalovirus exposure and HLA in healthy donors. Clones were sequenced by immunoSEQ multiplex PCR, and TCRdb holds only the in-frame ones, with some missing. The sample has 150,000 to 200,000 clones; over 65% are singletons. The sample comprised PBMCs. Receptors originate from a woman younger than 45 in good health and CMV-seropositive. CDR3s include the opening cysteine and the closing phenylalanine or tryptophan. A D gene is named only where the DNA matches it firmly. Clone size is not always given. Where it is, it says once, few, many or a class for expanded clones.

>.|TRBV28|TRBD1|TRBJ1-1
CASSLTQGDTEAFF
TGTGCCAGCAGTTTAACCCAGGGGGACACTGAAGCTTTCTTT
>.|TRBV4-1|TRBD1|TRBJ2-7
CASSQVRDSSYEQYF
TGCGCCAGCAGCCAAGTCAGGGACAGCTCCTACGAGCAGTACTTC
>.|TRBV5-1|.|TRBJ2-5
CASSLGDNARSSQYF
TGCGCCAGCAGCTTGGGGGACAACGCGAGGTCGTCCCAGTACTTC
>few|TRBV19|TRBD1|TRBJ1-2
CASSVRGRAHGYTF
TGTGCCAGTAGTGTTAGGGGGCGCGCACATGGCTACACCTTC
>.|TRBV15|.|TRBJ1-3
CATSREQGSGNTIYF
TGTGCCACCAGCAGAGAGCAGGGCTCTGGAAACACCATATATTTT
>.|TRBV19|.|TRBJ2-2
CASSAGIYEGGELFF
TGTGCCAGTAGTGCCGGGATTTACGAAGGCGGGGAGCTGTTTTTT
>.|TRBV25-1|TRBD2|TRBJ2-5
CASGLVGETQYF
TGTGCCAGCGGACTAGTTGGGGAGACCCAGTACTTC
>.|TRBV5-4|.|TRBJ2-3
CASSLEYGTPSTDTQYF
TGTGCCAGCAGCTTGGAATATGGGACACCTAGCACAGATACGCAGTATTTT
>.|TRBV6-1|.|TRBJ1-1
CASPEIRGNTEAFF
TGTGCCAGTCCAGAGATCAGAGGGAACACTGAAGCTTTCTTT
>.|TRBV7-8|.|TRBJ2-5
CASSRLGVETQYF
TGTGCCAGCAGCCGTCTAGGGGTGGAGACCCAGTACTTC
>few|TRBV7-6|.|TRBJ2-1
CASNQGGAGAFGEQFF
TGTGCCAGCAACCAAGGGGGGGCGGGGGCTTTCGGTGAGCAGTTCTTC
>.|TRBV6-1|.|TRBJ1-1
CASSELRGGLTEAFF
TGTGCCAGCAGTGAATTGCGCGGGGGGCTCACTGAAGCTTTCTTT
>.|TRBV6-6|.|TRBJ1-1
CASSYRGGDTEAFF
TGTGCCAGCAGTTACCGGGGGGGGGACACTGAAGCTTTCTTT
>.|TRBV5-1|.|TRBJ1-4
CASSLGRNNEKLFF
TGCGCCAGCAGCTTGGGCAGAAATAATGAAAAACTGTTTTTT
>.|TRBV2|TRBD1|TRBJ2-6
CARWRQGAGANVLTF
TGTGCCAGATGGAGACAGGGGGCTGGGGCCAACGTCCTGACTTTC
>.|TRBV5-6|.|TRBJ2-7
CASTAGNEQYF
TGTGCCAGCACCGCAGGAAACGAGCAGTACTTC
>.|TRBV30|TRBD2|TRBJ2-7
CAWSGLAYEQYF
TGTGCCTGGAGCGGACTAGCCTACGAGCAGTACTTC
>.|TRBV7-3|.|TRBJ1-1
CASSLPLLNTEAFF
TGTGCCAGCAGCTTACCCTTATTGAACACTGAAGCTTTCTTT
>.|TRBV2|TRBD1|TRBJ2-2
CASSAGGLTGELFF
TGTGCCAGCAGTGCAGGGGGCCTCACCGGGGAGCTGTTTTTT
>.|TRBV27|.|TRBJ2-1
CASSLGGAGYNEQFF
TGTGCCAGCAGTTTAGGGGGGGCGGGATACAATGAGCAGTTCTTC
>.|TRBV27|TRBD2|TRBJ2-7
CASSPTGLVSLVPYEQYF
TGTGCCAGCAGTCCGACGGGACTAGTTAGCCTTGTTCCCTACGAGCAGTACTTC
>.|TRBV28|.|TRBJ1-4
CASSFVGDNAKLFF
TGTGCCAGCAGTTTTGTGGGAGATAATGCAAAACTGTTTTTT
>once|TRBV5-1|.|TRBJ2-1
CASSSNSGNEQFF
TGCGCCAGCAGCTCTAATAGCGGCAATGAGCAGTTCTTC
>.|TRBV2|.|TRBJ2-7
CASIIGGAAYEQYF
TGTGCCAGCATTATAGGGGGGGCCGCCTACGAGCAGTACTTC
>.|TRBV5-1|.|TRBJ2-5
CASSVAQGTQETQYF
TGCGCCAGCAGCGTTGCACAGGGTACCCAAGAGACCCAGTACTTC
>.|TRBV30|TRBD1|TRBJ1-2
CAWTGQGAYGYTF
TGTGCCTGGACGGGACAGGGGGCTTATGGCTACACCTTC
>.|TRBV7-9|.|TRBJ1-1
CASSLGGGQMNTEAFF
TGTGCCAGCAGCTTAGGTGGAGGACAGATGAACACTGAAGCTTTCTTT
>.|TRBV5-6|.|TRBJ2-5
CASSLKSRALQETQYF
TGTGCCAGCAGCTTGAAAAGCAGGGCTCTGCAAGAGACCCAGTACTTC
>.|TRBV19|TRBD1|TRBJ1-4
CASRDRANEKLFF
TGTGCCAGTAGGGACAGGGCTAATGAAAAACTGTTTTTT
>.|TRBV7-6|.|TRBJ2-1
CASSPVSSYNEQFF
TGTGCCAGCAGCCCGGTGAGCTCCTACAATGAGCAGTTCTTC
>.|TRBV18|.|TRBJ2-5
CASSPGETQYF
TGTGCCAGCTCACCCGGGGAGACCCAGTACTTC
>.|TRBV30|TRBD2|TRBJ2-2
CAWSVWREVPNTGELFF
TGTGCCTGGAGTGTGTGGCGGGAGGTCCCGAACACCGGGGAGCTGTTTTTT
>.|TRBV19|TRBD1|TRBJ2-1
CAVGTGFNEQFF
TGTGCCGTGGGGACAGGGTTCAATGAGCAGTTCTTC
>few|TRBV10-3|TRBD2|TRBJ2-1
CAISAPASGMSHNEQFF
TGTGCCATCAGTGCCCCGGCTAGCGGGATGTCTCACAATGAGCAGTTCTTC
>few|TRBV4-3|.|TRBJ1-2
CASSQGRQSQGYGYTF
TGCGCCAGCAGCCAAGGGAGACAGTCTCAAGGATATGGCTACACCTTC
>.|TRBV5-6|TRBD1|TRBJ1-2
CASSGPGTGDYGYTF
TGTGCCAGCAGCGGTCCGGGGACAGGGGATTATGGCTACACCTTC
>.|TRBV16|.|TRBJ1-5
CASSRTQNQPQHF
TGTGCCAGCAGCCGAACACAAAATCAGCCCCAGCATTTT
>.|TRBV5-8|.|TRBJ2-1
CASSLSLRAPAVSSYNEQFF
TGTGCCAGCAGCTTGAGTCTGAGGGCACCAGCCGTGTCCTCCTACAATGAGCAGTTCTTC
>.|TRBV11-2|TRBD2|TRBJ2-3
CASSPDRGLGTDTQYF
TGTGCCAGCAGTCCTGATCGGGGACTAGGCACAGATACGCAGTATTTT
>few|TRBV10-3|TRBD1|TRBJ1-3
CAISESLGGGNTIYF
TGTGCCATCAGTGAGTCGCTAGGGGGCGGAAACACCATATATTTT
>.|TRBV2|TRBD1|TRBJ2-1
CLEAPGAGQGAYEQFF
TGTCTGGAGGCTCCGGGGGCGGGACAGGGCGCATATGAGCAGTTCTTC
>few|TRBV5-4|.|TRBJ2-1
CASSLGGSGTYNEQFF
TGTGCCAGCAGCTTAGGAGGGAGCGGCACCTACAATGAGCAGTTCTTC
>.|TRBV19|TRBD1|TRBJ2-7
CASSSGTGDYEQYF
TGTGCCAGTAGTTCCGGGACAGGGGACTACGAGCAGTACTTC
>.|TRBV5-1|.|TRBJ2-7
CASSFNNQGNEQYF
TGCGCCAGCAGCTTTAACAACCAGGGGAACGAGCAGTACTTC
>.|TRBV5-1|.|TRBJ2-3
CASSFPLEPDQGTDTQYF
TGCGCCAGCAGCTTTCCGCTAGAGCCTGACCAAGGCACAGATACGCAGTATTTT
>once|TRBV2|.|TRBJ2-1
CARGLRLGSVHEQFF
TGTGCCAGGGGGTTAAGACTAGGTAGTGTCCATGAGCAGTTCTTC
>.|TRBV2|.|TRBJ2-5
CASGEETQYF
TGTGCCAGCGGAGAAGAGACCCAGTACTTC
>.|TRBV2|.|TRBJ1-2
CAGTPGNPGYTF
TGTGCCGGGACTCCAGGGAATCCTGGCTACACCTTC
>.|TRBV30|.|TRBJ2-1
CACTILILDEQFF
TGTGCCTGCACTATACTTATTCTTGATGAGCAGTTCTTC
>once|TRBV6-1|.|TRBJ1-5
CAIQVGGTDQPQHF
TGTGCCATCCAGGTTGGGGGGACCGATCAGCCCCAGCATTTT
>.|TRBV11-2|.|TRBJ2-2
CASSLEVIGTGELFF
TGTGCCAGCAGCTTAGAGGTCATCGGCACCGGGGAGCTGTTTTTT
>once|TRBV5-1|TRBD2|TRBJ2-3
CASSLDSGSSDTQYF
TGCGCCAGCAGCTTGGATAGCGGGAGTTCAGATACGCAGTATTTT
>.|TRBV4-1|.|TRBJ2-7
CASSRTDGGTFEQYF
TGCGCCAGCAGTCGGACGGATGGCGGGACCTTCGAGCAGTACTTC
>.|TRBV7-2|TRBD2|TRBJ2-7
CASSLNGRVDEQYF
TGTGCCAGCAGCTTAAACGGGAGGGTCGACGAGCAGTACTTC
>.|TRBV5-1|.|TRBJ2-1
CASSSEDGSSYNEQFF
TGCGCCAGCAGCTCGGAGGACGGGAGCTCCTACAATGAGCAGTTCTTC
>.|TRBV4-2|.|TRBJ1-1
CASSPTGNTEAFF
TGTGCCAGCAGCCCGACGGGGAACACTGAAGCTTTCTTT
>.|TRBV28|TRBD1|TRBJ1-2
CASSFPDRGGGYTF
TGTGCCAGCAGTTTTCCAGACAGGGGCGGTGGCTACACCTTC